This T cell receptor beta chain was identified in a study of cytomegalovirus exposure and HLA in healthy donors (dated by TCRdb to about 2017). About the investigation overall: According to an earlier analysis of a few hundred of the donors, about 179 million T cells yielded roughly 110 million unique TCR beta sequences and 276 Gb of sequence data. About 300 gigabases of sequencing data and around 80 million unique TCR sequences made up an early release that covered under 750 HLA-typed donors. Of the 398 genotyped donors, 81% were placed in the genetic ancestry cluster associated with self-reported Caucasian donors. The study aimed to test whether signatures of past pathogen exposure could be identified by cataloging public T cell receptors. The study used immunosequencing to profile the T cell repertoires of several hundred subjects and linked those repertoires to cytomegalovirus serostatus. A separate validation cohort of 100 to 150 different subjects was used in addition to the 666-subject first cohort. The study combined high-throughput TCR immunosequencing, statistical association of individual TCRs with disease status, and machine learning to predict cytomegalovirus infection status. In a later analysis, previously published TCR beta repertoires from several hundred donors were re-analyzed and high-resolution HLA genotyping was added so that TCR occurrence patterns could be studied. Rather than using new phenotypic data, the later analysis identified candidate immune exposures from TCR beta sequences and from how often those sequences occurred across donors. In an earlier analysis of 500 to 650 of the donors, high-throughput TCR beta sequencing was used to judge whether each TCR beta V gene segment behaved as functional or pseudogenic. Donor age, sex, ethnicity and CMV serostatus were compiled alongside the repertoire data. In a later genetic analysis, genome-wide SNP genotypes for about 65% of the roughly 670 donors were used, and that subset was treated as a discovery cohort. All discovery cohort repertoires had been generated using a single sequencing platform. Both class I and class II loci were covered by HLA typing, at four-digit resolution. Typing coverage differed by locus: A, B, C, DRB1 and DQB1 were typed in roughly 629-640 donors, DQA1 in 522, DPA1 in approximately 600, and DPB1 in approximately 450. Roughly 5 DR-DQ haplotypes were handled as single units for association and clustering, since linkage in the cohort was strong. Across 300 to 500 genotyped donors of the cohort, an average of roughly 230,000 unique TCR beta nucleotide sequences per donor were sequenced, and approximately 17% of those sequences were non-productive. Overall study results and their limits: The authors suggested that the approach could potentially be extended to other disease states and immunological phenotypes. This cohort had only TCR beta chains sequenced, and the lack of alpha or paired-chain data limited which features could be detected. The classifier was reported to diagnose cytomegalovirus status with high specificity and sensitivity in both the original and validation cohorts. Immune exposure information for the cohort was limited to CMV serostatus. When HLA alleles, especially DR and DQ, strongly co-occurred, TCR associations were difficult to assign to individual alleles. While some public TCRs were present in many individuals, most TCR sequences turned up only very rarely across donors. A later analysis found that most CMV-associated TCR beta chains appeared HLA-restricted, with HLA associations seemingly driven largely by CMV exposure. A total of roughly 160 TCR beta chains were listed by the study as associated with cytomegalovirus. Some IMGT-functional V segments, including TRBV6-2 and TRBV6-3, could not be distinguished by the 87-base-pair reads and were therefore excluded. Over 15 rarely observed V segments, including chromosome 9 orphons, were excluded from the earlier analysis of some 590 of the donors because counts were too low. In an earlier analysis of some 550 of the donors, most TCR beta V segments were observed in productive rearrangements about 90% or about 30% of the time, broadly matching IMGT annotations. In a later genetic analysis, fewer N-insertions in productive TCRs were reported among donors in an Asian-associated ancestry cluster than the 666-donor mean. At a false discovery rate of 0.05, a later analysis linked 15,000 to 20,000 TCR beta sequences to specific HLA alleles. Roughly uniform sequencing depth across donors was assumed in presence/absence analyses, although this assumption may not hold. An association between a missense DCLRE1C variant and V-gene and J-gene trimming of TCR beta chains was found in a later genetic analysis and replicated in an independent cohort. A cluster of highly shared sequence variants was judged likely to be a technical artifact of the sequencing pipeline. Because some donors lacked HLA typing at each locus, the association tests relied only on the typed subset. Linkage disequilibrium might explain the correlated functional status among segregating V segments, but an unknown experimental factor could not be ruled out. A further reported finding was that TCR beta sequences accurately predicted the HLA-A and HLA-B alleles for most subjects in the first cohort. In a later analysis, the rate of TCR association differed among HLA loci, with DRB1 alleles having the most associated TCRs and HLA-C alleles having the fewest. Three of the identified cytomegalovirus-associated TCR beta chains were confirmed in vitro to be specific for cytomegalovirus antigens. Several of the top co-occurrence clusters appeared to be linked to parvovirus B19, influenza, CMV and Epstein-Barr virus, according to a later analysis. A later analysis found that HLA-associated TCR beta chains were more clonally expanded and had lower generation probabilities than equally common non-associated chains.

In total, about 650 healthy bone marrow donors made up the cohort. Cohort members were all nominally healthy when sampled, although unrecorded immune exposures were likely present. The donor tested CMV seropositive, placing the donor among the roughly 300 seropositive members of the cohort. Every donor gave a peripheral blood sample, and the peripheral blood mononuclear cells from that sample were used for TCR beta sequencing. Genomic DNA was extracted from the blood cell samples with the Qiagen DNeasy Blood Extraction Kit. Comment on this clone: Its recognized antigen is unknown. It has no much larger one-base neighbor in the sample; base qualities were not kept.

Libraries were constructed by the immunoSEQ multiplex PCR assay. For the multiplex PCR, a mixture combining 60 forward primers for TCR Vbeta segments and 13 reverse primers for TCR Jbeta segments was used. A multiplex PCR assay on genomic DNA amplified the CDR3 region of rearranged TCR beta genes. On the Illumina HiSeq System, the amplified TCR beta libraries were sequenced as 87-base-pair reads. In the paper's pipeline: In a later analysis, roughly 80 million unique TCR beta chains were counted across the approximately 670 repertoires, and roughly 10 million of these chains were shared by at least two donors. A nearest-neighbor algorithm error-corrected the raw reads and collapsed the reads into unique sequences, merging closely related sequences to remove PCR and sequencing errors. CDR3 sequences were aligned to IMGT reference sequences to assign V, D and J gene segments. For a sequence to be retained, a match of at least six nucleotides was required to both a V gene segment and a J gene segment. Rearrangements were classified as productive when the CDR3 lacked stop codons and remained in frame with V and J, and all other rearrangements were classified as non-productive. Following IMGT convention, CDR3 was defined as the stretch from the second conserved V-encoded cysteine up to the conserved J-encoded phenylalanine. The earlier analysis of about 610 of the donors excluded any sequence lacking an unambiguous match to a single V gene segment. An earlier analysis of under 750 of the donors called V segments functional above 56.7% productive rearrangements and segregating when the between-donor standard deviation exceeded 5%. A statistical classification framework was developed to diagnose cytomegalovirus status using the catalog of TCR beta chain sequences. A later analysis assigned V and J genes by comparing TCR nucleotide sequences with IMGT/GENE-DB human TR gene sequences. In a later analysis, CDR3 sequences and most-parsimonious VDJ recombination scenarios were assigned using the TCRdist pipeline. In a later analysis, each TCR beta chain was defined by its CDR3 amino acid sequence together with its V-gene family, and reads without a unique V-gene family were excluded. A later analysis removed roughly 590 highly shared, low-generation-probability nucleotide sequences to deal with suspected cross-contamination and a sequencing artifact. In a later analysis, a clonal expansion index was calculated for each public chain from normalized within-repertoire ranks of inferred template counts. Generation probabilities in a later analysis came from a VDJ recombination model fitted to out-of-frame rearrangements, and those results were checked against IGoR. Hypergeometric tests were used in a later analysis to score TCR-TCR, TCR-HLA and TCR-CMV co-occurrence, with a repertoire-size bias correction applied to the TCR pairs. In a later analysis, false discovery rates were estimated by permuting HLA or CMV assignments 20 times. In a later analysis, co-occurring TCRs were grouped using DBSCAN, with TCRdist sequence similarity added in when clustering inside HLA-allele-positive subsets. Repertoires with fewer than 30,000 or more than 120,000 public chains, plus five repertoires with anomalous nucleotide sharing, were excluded from co-occurrence clustering. What TCRdb holds here is the immuneACCESS table cut down to in-frame rearrangements. Part of the clones is not present; checked against another copy, under half of the missing clones reflect an unresolved V gene, and the others are unexplained. That table furnishes V, J and clone size, whereas the DNA furnished D and trimming. Across this sample there are approximately 150,000 clones, with 80% to 90% seen only once. The biggest ten clones account for roughly 4.3% of the sample.

V loses 7 bases of germline sequence and J loses 0 bases, and the interval between the two ends is 10 bases. CDR1 and CDR2, looked up from the germline V gene, are SGHDT and YYEEEE. Measured from the cysteine to the phenylalanine, the CDR3 is 13 residues long. The DNA shown is the 39-base CDR3, in frame from base 1. The receptor was derived from a woman aged 40 to 50 in good health and CMV-seropositive. The sample comprised PBMCs. Recombination connected TRBV5-6 to TRBJ1-2; a confident D gene designation cannot be given. The CDR3 reads as follows: CASCRPPNYGYTF. The sequence in DNA is TGTGCCAGCTGCAGGCCCCCTAACTATGGCTACACCTTC. Outside the CDR3, residues come from the reference TRBV5-6 and TRBJ1-2 proteins, so the full variable domain is: DAGVTQSPTHLIKTRGQQVTLRCSPKSGHDTVSWYQQALGQGPQFIFQYYEEEERQRGNFPDRFSGHQFPNYSSELNVNALLLGDSALYLCASCRPPNYGYTFGSGTRLTVV.